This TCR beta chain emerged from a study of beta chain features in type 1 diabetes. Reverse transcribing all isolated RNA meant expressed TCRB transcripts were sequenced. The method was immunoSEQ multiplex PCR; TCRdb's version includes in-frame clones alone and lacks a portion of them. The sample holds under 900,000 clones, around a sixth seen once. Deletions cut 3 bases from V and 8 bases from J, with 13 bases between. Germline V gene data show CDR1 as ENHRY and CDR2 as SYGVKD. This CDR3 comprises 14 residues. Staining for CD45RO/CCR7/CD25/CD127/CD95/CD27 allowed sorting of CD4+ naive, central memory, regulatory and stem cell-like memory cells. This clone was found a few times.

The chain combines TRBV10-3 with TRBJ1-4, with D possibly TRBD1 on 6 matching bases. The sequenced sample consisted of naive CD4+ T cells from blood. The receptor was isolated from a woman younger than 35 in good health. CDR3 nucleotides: TGTGCCATCAGTGATGGGGGGGCCGAGGAAAAACTGTTTTTT. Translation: CAISDGGAEEKLFF.